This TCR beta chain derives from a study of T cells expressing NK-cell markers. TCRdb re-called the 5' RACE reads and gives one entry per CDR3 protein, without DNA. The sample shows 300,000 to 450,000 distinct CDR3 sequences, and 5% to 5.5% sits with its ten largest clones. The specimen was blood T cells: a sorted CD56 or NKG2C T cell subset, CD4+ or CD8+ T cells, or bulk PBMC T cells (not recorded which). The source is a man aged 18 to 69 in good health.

The CDR3 protein is CASSPTTGVGTEAFF. This rearrangement joins TRBV18 to TRBJ1-1; TCRdb's D call, TRBD1, is unchecked because there is no DNA. The germline V gene has CDR1 KGHSH and CDR2 LQKENI. This CDR3 has 15 residues.